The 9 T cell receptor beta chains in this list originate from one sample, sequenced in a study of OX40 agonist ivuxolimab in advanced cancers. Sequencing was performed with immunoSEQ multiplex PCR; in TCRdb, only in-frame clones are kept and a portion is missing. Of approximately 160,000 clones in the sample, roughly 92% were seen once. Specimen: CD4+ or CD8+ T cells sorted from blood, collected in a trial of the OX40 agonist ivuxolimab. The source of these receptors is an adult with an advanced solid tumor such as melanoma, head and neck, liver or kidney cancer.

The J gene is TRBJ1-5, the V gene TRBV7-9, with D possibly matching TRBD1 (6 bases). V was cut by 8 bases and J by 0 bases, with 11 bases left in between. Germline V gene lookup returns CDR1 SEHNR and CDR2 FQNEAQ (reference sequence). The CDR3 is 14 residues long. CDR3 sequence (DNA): TGTGCCAGCTCCTCGGGGGCTAGCAATCAGCCCCAGCATTTT. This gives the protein CASSSGASNQPQHF. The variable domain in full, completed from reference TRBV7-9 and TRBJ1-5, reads DTGVSQNPRHKITKRGQNVTFRCDPISEHNRLYWYRQTLGQGPEFLTYFQNEAQLEKSRLLSDRFSAERPKGSFSTLEIQRTEQGDSAMYLCASSSGASNQPQHFGDGTRLSIL.

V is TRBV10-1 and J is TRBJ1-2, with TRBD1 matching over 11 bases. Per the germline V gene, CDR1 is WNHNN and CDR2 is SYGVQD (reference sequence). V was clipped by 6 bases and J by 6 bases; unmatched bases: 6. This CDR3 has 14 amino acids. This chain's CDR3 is CASRDRGQSDGYTF. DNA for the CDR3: TGCGCCAGCAGGGACAGGGGGCAGTCGGATGGCTACACCTTC.

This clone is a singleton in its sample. This CDR3 is CASSPTILSGLAKNIQYF. CDR3 nucleotides: TGTGCCAGCAGTCCAACGATCCTCAGTGGATTAGCCAAAAACATTCAGTACTTC. This chain uses TRBV28 with TRBJ2-4, with D unclear. Germline CDR1 and CDR2: MDHEN and SYDVKM. The V and J ends lost 5 bases and 0 bases respectively, with 20 bases between them. CDR3 length equals 18 residues. The variable domain in full, completed from reference TRBV28 and TRBJ2-4, reads DVKVTQSSRYLVKRTGEKVFLECVQDMDHENMFWYRQDPGLGLRLIYFSYDVKMKEKGDIPEGYSVSREKKERFSLILESASTNQTSMYLCASSPTILSGLAKNIQYFGAGTRLSVL.

CDR3 protein: CASSYHTDTQYF. DNA for the CDR3: TGTGCCAGCAGCTACCACACAGATACGCAGTATTTT. The chain recombines TRBV7-2 with TRBJ2-3; no firm D call. Per germline, CDR1 SGHTA and CDR2 FQGNSA. V was cut by 4 bases and J by 2 bases, with 4 bases left in between. The CDR3 totals 12 residues.

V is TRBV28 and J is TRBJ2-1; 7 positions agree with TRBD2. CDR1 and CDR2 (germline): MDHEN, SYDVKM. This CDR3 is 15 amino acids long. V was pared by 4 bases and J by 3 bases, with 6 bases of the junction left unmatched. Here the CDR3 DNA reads TGTGCCAGCAGTTCCGGGACTACCGACTACAATGAGCAGTTCTTC. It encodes CASSSGTTDYNEQFF.

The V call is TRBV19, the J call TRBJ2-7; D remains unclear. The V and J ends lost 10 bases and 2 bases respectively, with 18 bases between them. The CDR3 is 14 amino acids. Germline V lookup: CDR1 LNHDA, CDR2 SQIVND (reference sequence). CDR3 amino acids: CATKYNPGAYEQYF. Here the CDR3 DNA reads TGTGCCACCAAGTACAATCCTGGGGCCTACGAGCAGTACTTC. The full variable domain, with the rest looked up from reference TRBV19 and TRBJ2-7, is DGGITQSPKYLFRKEGQNVTLSCEQNLNHDAMYWYRQDPGQGLRLIYYSQIVNDFQKGDIAEGYSVSREKKESFPLTVTSAQKNPTAFYLCATKYNPGAYEQYFGPGTRLTVT.

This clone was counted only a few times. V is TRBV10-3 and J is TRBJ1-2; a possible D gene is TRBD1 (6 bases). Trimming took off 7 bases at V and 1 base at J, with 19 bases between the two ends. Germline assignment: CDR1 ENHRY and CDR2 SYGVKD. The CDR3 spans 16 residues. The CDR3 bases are TGTGCCATCAAGGGGACAACCGGGAGGGTTAACTATGGCTACACCTTC. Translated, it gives CAIKGTTGRVNYGYTF.

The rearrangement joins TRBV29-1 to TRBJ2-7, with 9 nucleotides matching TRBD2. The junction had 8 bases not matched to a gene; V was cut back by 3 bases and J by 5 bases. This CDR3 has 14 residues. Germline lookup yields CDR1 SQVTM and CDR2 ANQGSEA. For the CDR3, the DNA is TGCAGCGTTGATGTAGCGGGAGTTACCCACGAGCAGTACTTC. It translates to CSVDVAGVTHEQYF.

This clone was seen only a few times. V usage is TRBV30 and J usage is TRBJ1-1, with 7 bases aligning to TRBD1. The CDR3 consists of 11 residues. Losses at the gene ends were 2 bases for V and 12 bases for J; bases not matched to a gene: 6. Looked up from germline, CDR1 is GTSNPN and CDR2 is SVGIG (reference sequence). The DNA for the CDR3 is TGTGCCTGGAGTACAGGGGTAGTATCTTTCTTT. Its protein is CAWSTGVVSFF. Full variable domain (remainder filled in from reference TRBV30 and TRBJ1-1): SQTIHQWPATLVQPVGSPLSLECTVEGTSNPNLYWYRQAAGRGLQLLFYSVGIGQISSEVPQNLSASRPQDRQFILSSKKLLLSDSGFYLCAWSTGVVSFFGQGTRLTVV.